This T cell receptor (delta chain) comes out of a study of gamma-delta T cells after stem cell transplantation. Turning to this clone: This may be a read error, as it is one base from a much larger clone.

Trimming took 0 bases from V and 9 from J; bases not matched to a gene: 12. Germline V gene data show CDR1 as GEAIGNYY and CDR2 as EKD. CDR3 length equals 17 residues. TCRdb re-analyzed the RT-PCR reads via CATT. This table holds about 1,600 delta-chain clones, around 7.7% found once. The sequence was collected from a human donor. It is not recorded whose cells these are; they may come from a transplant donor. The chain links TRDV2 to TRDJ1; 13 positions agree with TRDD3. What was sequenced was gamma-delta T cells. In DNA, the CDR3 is TGTGCCTGTGACACCGTACTGGGGGATACGCACCTCAGTGAACTCATCTTT. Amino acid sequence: CACDTVLGDTHLSELIF.